The TCR beta chain under discussion was sequenced for a study of T cell repertoires in cytomegalovirus infection. Study-wide results and limits: HLA-C-restricted TCR beta clonotypes specific for CMV led the ex vivo response.

TCRdb fed the reads into MiXCR, producing one record per CDR3 protein. The sample lists approximately 910,000 distinct CDR3 sequences, about a third occurring once. About this clonotype itself: Its specificity is unknown.

The CDR3 is 16 residues long. Trimming removed 5 bases at V and 4 bases at J, with 20 bases between. Germline lookup yields CDR1 SEHNR and CDR2 FQNEAQ (reference sequence). The chain employs TRBV7-9 and TRBJ1-2, with D uncertain. The specimen comprised cultured CD8+ T cells from PBMCs, sampled from culture after CMV antigen stimulation. The TCR sequence derives from a human donor in good health (CMV status not recorded). Some clones in this sample may be carry-over from other donors' samples. CDR3 amino acids: CASSLLLGVMGYGYTF. In DNA, the CDR3 is TGTGCCAGCAGCCTCCTATTAGGTGTGATGGGCTATGGCTACACCTTC.